This entry lists 27 T cell receptor beta chains sequenced from one sample in a study of blood T cell repertoires in COVID-19. The method was immunoSEQ multiplex PCR; TCRdb's version includes in-frame clones alone and lacks a portion of them. Among 170,000 or so clones listed, 80% to 85% were seen once. The specimen sequenced was peripheral blood. The receptors originated from a woman in her sixties with acute or convalescent COVID-19.

The CDR3 protein is CASSLLRGDYNEQFF. The DNA of the CDR3 is TGTGCCAGCAGCTTATTGCGGGGGGACTACAATGAGCAGTTCTTC. The V and J genes are TRBV7-3 and TRBJ2-1; 8 positions agree with TRBD2. Germline CDR1 and CDR2: SGHTA and FQGTGA. The CDR3 has 15 amino acids. With V trimmed by 2 bases and J by 3 bases, 3 bases remained unmatched.

This sequence joins TRBV6-2 or TRBV6-3 and TRBJ1-2; D uncertain. The V and J ends lost 6 bases and 0 bases respectively, with 14 bases between them. The CDR3 extends over 15 amino acids. Germline CDR1 is MNHEY and CDR2 is SVGEGT. CDR3 loop: CASSMTESANYGYTF. The CDR3 nucleotides are TGTGCCAGCAGCATGACTGAGTCGGCTAACTATGGCTACACCTTC.

The chain links TRBV6-1 to TRBJ1-5, with D tentatively TRBD1 (6 bases). The CDR3 is 16 amino acids. Germline CDR1 reads MNHNS; CDR2 reads SASEGT. V was cut by 1 base and J by 5 bases, with 15 bases left in between. CDR3 in DNA: TGTGCCAGCAGTGAAGACTGGGGGCAGGGATATCAGCCCCAGCATTTT. Translated, it gives CASSEDWGQGYQPQHF.

This chain uses TRBV29-1 with TRBJ2-3, with TRBD2 identical over 8 bases. Germline V lookup: CDR1 SQVTM, CDR2 ANQGSEA. This CDR3 has 15 residues. V gave up 4 bases and J gave up 1 base; unmatched junction bases: 7. This chain's CDR3 is CSVGLAGVRTDTQYF. DNA for the CDR3: TGCAGCGTTGGGCTAGCGGGTGTTCGCACAGATACGCAGTATTTT.

V and J are TRBV19 and TRBJ1-5; no reliable D call. Germline V gene lookup returns CDR1 LNHDA and CDR2 SQIVND (reference sequence). The CDR3 is 14 residues long. V gave up 0 bases and J gave up 3 bases, with 6 bases separating them. CDR3 coding DNA: TGTGCCAGTAGTATAGACAGATTCAATCAGCCCCAGCATTTT. This gives the protein CASSIDRFNQPQHF.

This clone was detected only a few times. V gene TRBV6-5 combines with J gene TRBJ1-2, with unresolved D. Germline CDR1 is MNHEY and CDR2 is SVGAGI. CDR3 size: 13 residues. V gave up 7 bases and J gave up 4 bases, with 13 bases separating them. The chain's CDR3 is CASTPRRSYGYTF. Here the CDR3 DNA reads TGTGCCAGCACCCCTAGGCGAAGCTATGGCTACACCTTC.

The J gene is TRBJ1-1, the V gene TRBV6-2 or TRBV6-3; 7 bases agree with TRBD1. The CDR3 has 15 amino acids. The V segment lost 2 bases and the J segment 2 bases; nucleotides outside the gene matches: 5. Germline CDR1 is MNHEY and CDR2 is SVGEGT. Here the CDR3 DNA reads TGTGCCAGCAGTTACCGCGGACAGGTAAACACTGAAGCTTTCTTT. Translated, it gives CASSYRGQVNTEAFF.

V and J are TRBV11-2 and TRBJ2-1; a possible D gene is TRBD2 (6 bases). Germline loops: CDR1 SGHAT, CDR2 FQNNGV. The CDR3 consists of 14 residues. The V and J ends lost 10 bases and 1 base respectively, with 14 bases between them. As DNA, the CDR3 is TGTGCCACCAGGGAAGCGGGTTCCTACAATGAGCAGTTCTTC. Its protein is CATREAGSYNEQFF.

The rearrangement uses TRBV6-5 and TRBJ2-2; 7 nucleotides match TRBD2. The CDR3 runs 14 residues. J gave up 8 bases and V 7 bases, and 10 bases lay outside the gene matches. Germline assignment: CDR1 MNHEY and CDR2 SVGAGI. The CDR3 sequence: CASIPGGDGGELFF. In nucleotides, the CDR3 is TGTGCCAGCATCCCGGGGGGAGATGGGGGGGAGCTGTTTTTT.

The sample holds one count of this clone. The CDR3 DNA sequence: TGCGCCAGCAGCTTGGGGACAGGGGTCAATCAGCCCCAGCATTTT. Protein: CASSLGTGVNQPQHF. The chain joins TRBV5-1 to TRBJ1-5, with 9 bases that match TRBD1. The CDR3 is made up of 15 amino acids. CDR1 is SGHRS and CDR2 is YFSETQ in the germline V gene. V lost 0 bases, J lost 3 bases, and 1 base stayed unmatched.

The J gene is TRBJ1-2, the V gene TRBV6-6; TRBD1 aligns across 8 bases. The CDR3 loop spans 15 amino acids. The J segment lost 3 bases and the V segment lost 4 bases, leaving 7 bases of the junction unmatched. Per the germline V gene, CDR1 is MNHNY and CDR2 is SVGAGI (reference sequence). The CDR3: CASSLSRGHDYGYTF. The CDR3 DNA sequence: TGTGCCAGCAGTTTAAGCAGGGGGCATGACTATGGCTACACCTTC.

The J gene is TRBJ2-1, the V gene TRBV5-1; D call uncertain. The germline CDR1 and CDR2 sequences are SGHRS and YFSETQ. The germline V and J ends were trimmed by 5 bases and 4 bases, with 10 bases remaining between them. This CDR3 region has 13 residues. CDR3 DNA: TGCGCCAGCAGGGCAGATTTTTACAATGAGCAGTTCTTC. It codes for CASRADFYNEQFF.

The genes are TRBV2 and TRBJ2-7; 13 bases line up with TRBD2. Germline loops: CDR1 SNHLY, CDR2 FYNNEI. V dropped 5 bases and J dropped 3; count of bases not matched to a gene: 4. The CDR3 spans 15 residues. CDR3 in DNA: TGTGCCAGCAGTCCACGACTAGCGGGGGGCTACGAGCAGTACTTC. This encodes CASSPRLAGGYEQYF.

The J gene is TRBJ1-2, the V gene TRBV5-6, with 10 bases fitting TRBD1. The junction had 22 bases not matched to a gene; V was cut back by 6 bases and J by 5 bases. The length of the CDR3 is 19 residues. Germline CDR1 reads SGHDT; CDR2 reads YYEEEE. CDR3 coding DNA: TGTGCCAGCAACTATCGCCAGTCGGGGACAGGGGTAGGCTTTTATGGCTACACCTTC. This codes for CASNYRQSGTGVGFYGYTF.

The V call is TRBV7-9, the J call TRBJ1-6, with 7 bases fitting TRBD1. The germline V gene encodes CDR1 SEHNR and CDR2 FQNEAQ (reference sequence). V shed 7 bases, J shed 7 bases, and the junction held 13 bases outside the gene matches. The CDR3 spans 16 residues. The CDR3, as DNA: TGTGCCAGCATGGATGTCAACAGGGGTCGGAATTCACCCCTCCACTTT. It specifies CASMDVNRGRNSPLHF.

V usage is TRBV10-2 and J usage is TRBJ2-5; no clear D. The CDR3 consists of 13 residues. Trimming left V 2 bases short and J 1 base short, with 5 bases between. Germline V CDR1 and CDR2: WSHSY, SAAADI. The CDR3 sequence: CASSEPSQETQYF. For the CDR3, the DNA is TGCGCCAGCAGTGAGCCGAGCCAAGAGACCCAGTACTTC.

V and J are TRBV9 and TRBJ1-3; D is undetermined. The CDR3 extends over 15 amino acids. Germline V lookup: CDR1 SGDLS, CDR2 YYNGEE. V was shortened by 0 bases and J by 0 bases, with 7 bases between the two germline ends. The CDR3, as DNA: TGTGCCAGCAGCGTAGAATTTCACTCTGGAAACACCATATATTTT. It is translated as CASSVEFHSGNTIYF.

The rearrangement uses TRBV14 and TRBJ2-5, with D possibly matching TRBD2 (6 bases). The CDR3 contains 13 residues. The V gene's germline CDR1 is SGHDN and CDR2 FVKESK. Trimming cost V 2 bases and J 2 bases, with 6 bases left between them. This CDR3 is CASSQRGQETQYF. CDR3 DNA sequence: TGTGCCAGCAGCCAACGGGGGCAAGAGACCCAGTACTTC.

The rearrangement joins TRBV19 to TRBJ1-5; TRBD1 matches at 9 bases. Germline V gene sequence: CDR1 LNHDA, CDR2 SQIVND (reference sequence). V lost 3 bases, J lost 7 bases, and 4 bases stayed unmatched. CDR3 length: 14 residues. CDR3 in DNA: TGTGCCAGTAGTATTAGGACAGGGGTGCAGCCCCAGCATTTT. Its translation: CASSIRTGVQPQHF. Complete variable domain (other parts from reference TRBV19 and TRBJ1-5): DGGITQSPKYLFRKEGQNVTLSCEQNLNHDAMYWYRQDPGQGLRLIYYSQIVNDFQKGDIAEGYSVSREKKESFPLTVTSAQKNPTAFYLCASSIRTGVQPQHFGDGTRLSIL.

This rearrangement joins TRBV27 to TRBJ1-2; 7 bases map to TRBD1. The V segment lost 7 bases and the J segment 0 bases; nucleotides outside the gene matches: 8. The CDR3 extends over 15 amino acids. Germline-derived CDR1 and CDR2 are MNHEY and SMNVEV (reference sequence). Here the CDR3 reads CASIPRQGANYGYTF. The CDR3 DNA follows: TGTGCCAGCATACCTAGACAGGGAGCTAACTATGGCTACACCTTC.

This chain connects TRBV21-1 to TRBJ1-2; TRBD1 is the table's D call, not checked against the DNA. TRBV21-1 is described as a pseudogene. The length of the CDR3 is 16 residues. In DNA, the CDR3 is TGTGCCAGCAGCTCCCCCTCTGGCAGGGCTTGCGGAGGCTACACCTTC. It specifies CASSSPSGRACGGYTF.

The chain employs TRBV18 and TRBJ1-4; 11 nucleotides align to TRBD1. With V trimmed by 4 bases and J by 7 bases, 5 bases remained unmatched. This CDR3 spans 15 amino acids. Germline V lookup: CDR1 KGHSH, CDR2 LQKENI. The CDR3 loop reads CASSRTGGQGEKLFF. CDR3 coding DNA: TGTGCCAGCTCACGGACAGGGGGCCAAGGTGAAAAACTGTTTTTT.

This clone was seen a single time. The rearrangement links TRBV7-2 to TRBJ2-3, with TRBD1 matching over 7 bases. The CDR3 runs to 14 residues. With 5 bases clipped from V and 6 bases from J, the junction kept 8 bases outside the gene matches. The V gene's germline CDR1 is SGHTA and CDR2 FQGNSA. CDR3 coding DNA: TGTGCCAGCAGCCCGACAGGGAATCACGATACGCAGTATTTT. Its translation is CASSPTGNHDTQYF.

This chain connects TRBV9 to TRBJ1-2; TRBD1 matches 7 bases. The V gene end was trimmed by 3 bases and the J gene end by 4 bases; junction bases not matched to a gene: 6. This CDR3 spans 14 amino acids. Germline lookup yields CDR1 SGDLS and CDR2 YYNGEE. For the CDR3, the DNA is TGTGCCAGCAGCGGCGACAGGGTGGGCTATGGCTACACCTTC. Translating it yields CASSGDRVGYGYTF.

The chain employs TRBV27 and TRBJ1-5; 9 bases match TRBD1. The trim removed 1 base at V and 6 bases at J, leaving 4 bases unmatched. Germline CDR1 MNHEY, CDR2 SMNVEV (reference sequence). The CDR3 covers 15 residues. The CDR3 bases are TGTGCCAGCAGTTTATTGGGACAGGGTAGTCAGCCCCAGCATTTT. Encoded protein: CASSLLGQGSQPQHF.

The genes are TRBV7-2 and TRBJ1-2, with a possible D match to TRBD1 (5 bases). Trimming removed 3 bases at V and 2 bases at J, with 13 bases between. This CDR3 region has 15 residues. Germline loops: CDR1 SGHTA, CDR2 FQGNSA. The CDR3, as DNA: TGTGCCAGCAGCTTCCCCCGGGGGGGAAACTATGGCTACACCTTC. Translating it yields CASSFPRGGNYGYTF.

V usage is TRBV4-3 and J usage is TRBJ1-4; 7 bases agree with TRBD1. Germline trimming cut 3 bases from V and 2 bases from J; bases unmatched to any gene: 12. CDR3 length equals 18 residues. From germline, CDR1 is LGHNA and CDR2 YSLEER. The CDR3 spells CASSQQGLTGRTNEKLFF. In nucleotides, the CDR3 is TGCGCCAGCAGCCAGCAGGGGCTGACAGGGAGGACTAATGAAAAACTGTTTTTT.